This is a list of T cell receptor beta chains from one sample in a study of post-analysis software for immune sequencing data. TCRdb fed the PCR reads into MiXCR, producing one record per CDR3 protein. This sample carries some 500,000 distinct CDR3 sequences, roughly 45% of them seen once, and the ten largest clones take 12%. The specimen sequenced was blood. The receptors stem from a girl aged 5-17 years with multiple sclerosis. Each CDR3 is given with its conserved first and last residue. A D gene is named only where the DNA matches it firmly. Clone size, where shown, is once, few, many, or a class for clones that have expanded.

v_call	d_call	clone_size	j_call	cdr3_aa	cdr3_nt
TRBV28	NA	NA	TRBJ1-1	CASRTIKGLNTEAFF	TGTGCCAGCAGAACGATCAAGGGGCTTAACACTGAAGCTTTCTTT
TRBV29-1	NA	NA	TRBJ1-1	CSSGTAVMNTEAFF	TGCAGCTCAGGGACCGCCGTAATGAACACTGAAGCTTTCTTT
TRBV30	NA	few	TRBJ1-5	CAWSVQRNQPQHF	TGTGCCTGGAGTGTTCAGAGAAATCAGCCCCAGCATTTT
TRBV6-6	NA	NA	TRBJ1-4	CASRTAPLGHDEKLFF	TGTGCCAGCAGGACCGCCCCGCTTGGACATGATGAAAAACTGTTTTTT
TRBV20-1	TRBD1	few	TRBJ2-7	CSASNRDRAYEQYF	TGCAGTGCTAGCAACCGGGACAGGGCCTACGAGCAGTACTTC
TRBV5-1	NA	NA	TRBJ1-2	CASSLEAVGGYTF	TGCGCCAGCAGCTTGGAAGCCGTTGGGGGCTACACCTTC
TRBV9	NA	NA	TRBJ2-5	CASSPIAAPQETQYF	TGTGCCAGCAGCCCCATAGCGGCACCACAAGAGACCCAGTACTTC
TRBV7-9	NA	NA	TRBJ2-7	CASSLGGGGLASYEQYF	TGTGCCAGCAGCTTAGGGGGAGGGGGACTGGCGTCCTACGAGCAGTACTTC
TRBV20-1	TRBD2	NA	TRBJ2-1	CSANRPPRLAFNEQFF	TGCAGTGCTAATCGTCCCCCCAGACTAGCGTTTAATGAGCAGTTCTTC
TRBV2	TRBD1	once	TRBJ1-1	CASSDTGGEAFF	TGTGCCAGCAGCGACACAGGGGGAGAAGCTTTCTTT
TRBV5-1	NA	many	TRBJ2-3	CASSLGSSTDTQYF	TGCGCCAGCAGCCTGGGATCTTCTACAGATACGCAGTATTTT
TRBV4-1	NA	NA	TRBJ2-7	CASSPTGYSYEQYF	TGCGCCAGCAGTCCCACAGGGTACTCCTACGAGCAGTACTTC
TRBV5-1	NA	few	TRBJ1-2	CASSLDKGQVYGYTF	TGCGCCAGCAGCTTGGATAAGGGGCAGGTCTATGGCTACACCTTC
TRBV10-3	NA	NA	TRBJ1-2	CAISESWNYGYTF	TGTGCCATCAGTGAGTCGTGGAACTATGGCTACACCTTC
TRBV4-1	TRBD2	NA	TRBJ2-7	CASSPTREYYEQYF	TGCGCCAGCAGCCCAACGCGGGAGTACTACGAGCAGTACTTC
TRBV24-1	NA	few	TRBJ2-3	CATSPKFTDTQYF	TGTGCCACCAGTCCTAAATTCACAGATACGCAGTATTTT
TRBV29-1	NA	few	TRBJ2-7	CSVATPGGSYEQYF	TGCAGCGTTGCGACCCCCGGGGGCAGCTACGAGCAGTACTTC
TRBV5-1	NA	NA	TRBJ2-5	CASSLGISGIQETQYF	TGCGCCAGCAGCTTGGGTATTAGCGGAATCCAAGAGACCCAGTACTTC
TRBV7-9	NA	NA	TRBJ2-7	CASSSRLGTYEQYF	TGTGCCAGCAGCTCCCGATTGGGTACCTACGAGCAGTACTTC
TRBV28	NA	NA	TRBJ1-1	CASSTLNQGRDEAFF	TGTGCCAGCAGTACCCTTAACCAGGGACGGGATGAAGCTTTCTTT
TRBV10-3	NA	NA	TRBJ2-3	CAISDPTGFGQYF	TGTGCCATCAGTGACCCGACAGGTTTTGGGCAGTATTTT
TRBV12-3/TRBV12-4	NA	NA	TRBJ1-5	CASSQGGIPNQPQHF	TGTGCCAGCAGCCAAGGAGGGATTCCCAATCAGCCCCAGCATTTT
TRBV28	NA	NA	TRBJ2-5	CASSDGGTGYLGETQYF	TGTGCCAGCAGCGATGGGGGGACGGGATACTTGGGGGAGACCCAGTACTTC